The clone carrying this T cell receptor (beta chain) is a singleton in its sample. Genomic DNA provided the template from which TCR beta VDJ and CDR3 profiles were obtained. Using its own MiXCR run on the reads, TCRdb lists one record per CDR3 protein. Of hundreds of thousands of distinct CDR3 sequences in the sample, 82% are singletons; the top ten hold roughly 42%. The sample is drawn from a study of CD8+CD57+ T cells in acquired aplastic anemia. Germline CDR1 SGHTA, CDR2 FQGNSA. The CDR3 runs to 15 residues. The V gene end was trimmed by 1 base and the J gene end by 13 bases; junction bases not matched to a gene: 12. For sequencing, patients were chosen who had shown expansion of CD8+CD57+ cells by flow cytometry.

Material for sequencing was sorted CD4+, CD8+, or CD8+CD57+ T cells (not recorded which) from PBMCs. The chain combines TRBV7-2 with TRBJ2-5, with TRBD2 matching over 10 bases. The sequence was obtained from a human donor with aplastic anemia. The CDR3 coding sequence is TGTGCCAGCAGCTTAGGGACTAGCGGAATGAGGAACCCGTACTTC. This sequence encodes CASSLGTSGMRNPYF. The complete variable domain, with remaining parts taken from reference TRBV7-2 and TRBJ2-5, reads GAGVSQSPSNKVTEKGKDVELRCDPISGHTALYWYRQSLGQGLEFLIYFQGNSAPDKSGLPSDRFSAERTGGSVSTLTIQRTQQEDSAVYLCASSLGTSGMRNPYFGPGTRLLVL.